These 27 T cell receptor beta chains originate from one sample sequenced in a study of T-cell memory formation after mild COVID-19. MiXCR, run by TCRdb on the 5' RACE reads, gives a single entry per CDR3 protein. The sample yields 350,000 to 500,000 distinct CDR3 sequences, 20% to 30% seen once. The sample taken for sequencing was PBMCs or a T cell subset sorted from them (not recorded which). These receptors originate from an adult woman who had mild COVID-19 (a few samples of this study predate the infection). Cell type and time point are not known.

The chain has TRBV10-3 and TRBJ2-3; D possibly corresponds to TRBD2 (6 bases). Germline V gene lookup returns CDR1 ENHRY and CDR2 SYGVKD. Trimming removed 3 bases from V and 4 bases from J, with 14 bases in between. The CDR3 covers 15 residues. CDR3: CAISEWSGSADTQYF. The CDR3 nucleotides read TGTGCCATCAGTGAATGGAGCGGGTCGGCAGATACGCAGTATTTT.

The gene calls are TRBV11-3 and TRBJ2-1; tentative D call: TRBD2 (6 bases). Per the germline V gene, CDR1 is SGHNT and CDR2 is YENEEA. Trimming removed 0 bases at V and 3 bases at J, with 9 bases between. The CDR3 consists of 15 residues. CDR3 protein: CASSLEGGVYNEQFF. The CDR3 DNA sequence: TGTGCCAGCAGCTTAGAAGGCGGGGTCTACAATGAGCAGTTCTTC. The complete variable domain, with remaining parts taken from reference TRBV11-3 and TRBJ2-1, reads EAGVVQSPRYKIIEKKQPVAFWCNPISGHNTLYWYLQNLGQGPELLIRYENEEAVDDSQLPKDRFSAERLKGVDSTLKIQPAELGDSAVYLCASSLEGGVYNEQFFGPGTRLTVL.

This clonotype was detected only a few times. The chain uses TRBV18 and TRBJ1-3; perhaps TRBD1 as D (5 bases). Trimming removed 3 bases at V and 0 bases at J, with 18 bases between. CDR3 length: 18 residues. CDR1 is KGHSH, CDR2 LQKENI, per germline. The CDR3 DNA reads TGTGCCAGCTCACCGACGAGGTCGGGGCAGCTCTCTGGAAACACCATATATTTT. Encoded protein: CASSPTRSGQLSGNTIYF.

For the CDR3, the DNA is TGCAGTGCTATCCCGGGGCCGAAGGGGGCCGAGCAGTACTTC. Its protein product is CSAIPGPKGAEQYF. This chain joins TRBV20-1 and TRBJ2-7; 7 nucleotides agree with TRBD1. With V trimmed by 4 bases and J by 6 bases, 12 bases remained unmatched. Germline CDR1 DFQATT, CDR2 SNEGSKA (reference sequence). The CDR3 is 14 residues long.

The rearrangement uses TRBV25-1 and TRBJ1-2, with D hard to call. The germline V gene has CDR1 MGHDK and CDR2 SYGVNS. V was pared by 4 bases and J by 7 bases, with 10 bases between. This CDR3 is 12 amino acids long. The CDR3 DNA reads TGTGCCAGCAGTGTGCCTGGCCGTGGCTACACCTTC. Translation: CASSVPGRGYTF.

The chain recombines TRBV7-2 with TRBJ2-1, with 8 bases matching TRBD2. J gave up 3 bases and V 7 bases, and 8 bases lay outside the gene matches. Per germline, CDR1 SGHTA and CDR2 FQGNSA. The CDR3 is 15 amino acids. The DNA of the CDR3 is TGTGCCAGCATCGCCCGACTAGCGATCTACAATGAGCAGTTCTTC. As protein: CASIARLAIYNEQFF.

V and J are TRBV29-1 and TRBJ1-1; 8 nucleotides match TRBD1. CDR3 length equals 14 residues. The germline CDR1 and CDR2 sequences are SQVTM and ANQGSEA. The V and J ends lost 4 bases and 4 bases, in that order; junction bases with no gene match: 8. The CDR3 coding sequence is TGCAGCGTTGTCCCAGGGGGCTGGAGCACTGAAGCTTTCTTT. This encodes CSVVPGGWSTEAFF. Full variable domain (missing parts from reference TRBV29-1 and TRBJ1-1): SAVISQKPSRDICQRGTSLTIQCQVDSQVTMMFWYRQQPGQSLTLIATANQGSEATYESGFVIDKFPISRPNLTFSTLTVSNMSPEDSSIYLCSVVPGGWSTEAFFGQGTRLTVV.

This clonotype has more than one count but fewer than ten. The genes are TRBV3-1 and TRBJ1-6; D ambiguous. V was clipped by 0 bases and J by 5 bases, with 14 bases between them. CDR1 and CDR2 from the germline V gene are LGHDT and YNNKEL (reference sequence). The CDR3 extends over 17 amino acids. CDR3 DNA: TGTGCCAGCAGCCAAGACCCAGGAGGGATGCATAATTCACCCCTCCACTTT. Its translation is CASSQDPGGMHNSPLHF.

This chain joins TRBV5-6 and TRBJ1-1; 8 positions agree with TRBD1. After removal of 4 bases from V and 5 bases from J, the junction contained 7 bases not matched to a gene. The germline V gene has CDR1 SGHDT and CDR2 YYEEEE. The CDR3 runs 14 residues. This chain's CDR3 is CASSRNRGFTEAFF. In nucleotides, the CDR3 is TGTGCCAGCAGCCGTAACAGGGGGTTTACTGAAGCTTTCTTT.

This clonotype was detected a few times. This chain uses TRBV7-8 with TRBJ2-5; 12 positions agree with TRBD2. The length of the CDR3 is 14 residues. V lost 5 bases and J lost 8; bases outside the gene matches: 6. The germline gives CDR1 SGHVS, CDR2 FQNEAQ. CDR3 bases: TGTGCCAGCAGCCCTCCGACTAGCGGGAGAACCCAGTACTTC. Its protein is CASSPPTSGRTQYF.

This clonotype was seen more than once but under ten times. The chain couples TRBV11-2 to TRBJ1-1, with D possibly TRBD1 on 6 matching bases. CDR1 SGHAT and CDR2 FQNNGV come from the germline V gene. V dropped 1 base and J dropped 4 bases, with 13 bases sitting between them. This CDR3 is 15 amino acids long. The DNA for the CDR3 is TGTGCCAGCAGCTTAGCGGGGGGCAATCCCACTGAAGCTTTCTTT. Its translation: CASSLAGGNPTEAFF.

The table lists this clonotype with a few counts. The V call is TRBV9, the J call TRBJ1-2, with 7 bases lining up with TRBD1. The CDR3 sequence is 15 residues long. Trimming cost V 0 bases and J 8 bases; bases outside gene matches: 10. Germline CDR1 is SGDLS and CDR2 is YYNGEE. CDR3 region: CASSVATGTVFGYTF. The CDR3 region has the DNA TGTGCCAGCAGCGTAGCTACGGGGACAGTTTTCGGCTACACCTTC. Full variable domain (missing parts from reference TRBV9 and TRBJ1-2): DSGVTQTPKHLITATGQRVTLRCSPRSGDLSVYWYQQSLDQGLQFLIQYYNGEERAKGNILERFSAQQFPDLHSELNLSSLELGDSALYFCASSVATGTVFGYTFGSGTRLTVV.

Notes on this clonotype: Sequence at one end of the junction differs from germline and may be a read error. V and J are TRBV5-5 and TRBJ1-1; 7 bases are shared with TRBD1. From germline, CDR1 is SGHKS and CDR2 YYEKEE (reference sequence). This CDR3 has 11 amino acids. CDR3 sequence reads: CASSQGQRALF. Written as DNA, the CDR3 is TGTGCCAGCAGCCAGGGACAGCGAGCTTTATTT.

The rearrangement uses TRBV20-1 and TRBJ2-3; 8 nucleotides line up with TRBD2. V lost 7 bases and J lost 2; bases outside the gene matches: 5. The germline V gene has CDR1 DFQATT and CDR2 SNEGSKA (reference sequence). CDR3 length: 13 amino acids. The CDR3 sequence: CSVSAGVTDTQYF. CDR3 in DNA: TGCAGTGTTTCAGCGGGGGTCACAGATACGCAGTATTTT.

This clonotype was observed a handful of times. The chain recombines TRBV11-2 with TRBJ2-7; D unclear. The CDR3 has 16 residues. The V end lost 5 bases, the J end lost 2 bases, and 19 bases lay between the germline ends. The germline V gene encodes CDR1 SGHAT and CDR2 FQNNGV. CDR3 in amino acids: CASSVGLWQSPYEQYF. The CDR3 DNA reads TGTGCCAGCAGCGTAGGGCTATGGCAGAGCCCCTACGAGCAGTACTTC.

This clonotype was seen more than once but under ten times. The chain couples TRBV30 to TRBJ1-1; D is unclear. V gave up 1 base and J gave up 2 bases, with 8 bases separating them. The CDR3 totals 13 residues. The germline V gene has CDR1 GTSNPN and CDR2 SVGIG (reference sequence). CDR3 sequence: CAWSAMENTEAFF. As DNA, the CDR3 is TGTGCCTGGAGTGCAATGGAAAACACTGAAGCTTTCTTT.

The genes are TRBV7-9 and TRBJ2-5; 7 nucleotides line up with TRBD1. Trimming at V came to 6 bases and at J to 2 bases, leaving 9 bases not matched to a gene. This CDR3 is built from 15 residues. Germline loops: CDR1 SEHNR, CDR2 FQNEAQ (reference sequence). The CDR3 spells CASSPGTDLQETQYF. Written as DNA, the CDR3 is TGTGCCAGCAGTCCCGGGACAGATCTACAAGAGACCCAGTACTTC.

This clonotype was picked up a small number of times. The V gene is TRBV5-5, the J gene TRBJ1-2; D is ambiguous. The CDR3 totals 12 residues. V was clipped by 5 bases and J by 4 bases, with 9 bases between them. CDR1 and CDR2 (germline): SGHKS, YYEKEE (reference sequence). CDR3 DNA: TGTGCCAGCAGTCCGGACCGCTATGGCTACACCTTC. Translating it yields CASSPDRYGYTF.

The chain carries TRBV2 and TRBJ1-1, with unresolved D. Per the germline V gene, CDR1 is SNHLY and CDR2 is FYNNEI. V lost 7 bases and J 0 bases, leaving 9 bases between the germline ends. This CDR3 has 13 residues. This CDR3 is CASKYALNTEAFF. The CDR3 DNA follows: TGTGCCAGCAAATATGCCCTGAACACTGAAGCTTTCTTT.

This rearrangement joins TRBV29-1 to TRBJ1-1; D is uncertain. Trimming removed 2 bases at V and 0 bases at J, with 13 bases between. The CDR3 is 15 amino acids. From germline, CDR1 is SQVTM and CDR2 ANQGSEA. The CDR3 protein is CSVEKRAGMNTEAFF. In DNA form, the CDR3 reads TGCAGCGTTGAAAAACGAGCGGGCATGAACACTGAAGCTTTCTTT.

The sample holds a few counts of this clonotype. The CDR3 DNA reads as TGCAGTGCCCGTCTAGCGGGAGGGCCCCACGAGCAGTACTTC. This encodes CSARLAGGPHEQYF. The V gene is TRBV20-1, the J gene TRBJ2-7; 12 bases are shared with TRBD2. Germline V gene data show CDR1 as DFQATT and CDR2 as SNEGSKA (reference sequence). The length of the CDR3 is 14 residues. Trimming took 6 bases from V and 5 from J; bases not matched to a gene: 8.

This clonotype was counted between two and nine times. The V call is TRBV5-1, the J call TRBJ2-5; D unclear. Between the trimmed V and J ends, which lost 6 bases and 0 bases, there was a span of 12 bases. Germline CDR1 reads SGHRS; CDR2 reads YFSETQ. This CDR3 is built from 14 residues. CDR3 loop: CASIEEPHQETQYF. The CDR3 DNA reads as TGCGCCAGCATCGAGGAACCCCACCAAGAGACCCAGTACTTC. Drawing the rest from reference TRBV5-1 and TRBJ2-5, the complete variable domain is KAGVTQTPRYLIKTRGQQVTLSCSPISGHRSVSWYQQTPGQGLQFLFEYFSETQRNKGNFPGRFSGRQFSNSRSEMNVSTLELGDSALYLCASIEEPHQETQYFGPGTRLLVL.

This clonotype has more than one count but fewer than ten. J is TRBJ2-3 and V is TRBV5-1; no firm D call. In germline, CDR1 is SGHRS, CDR2 YFSETQ. The CDR3 runs 16 residues. The V end was cut by 1 base, the J end by 0 bases, with 12 bases between. The CDR3 region is CASSLNPAPSTDTQYF. The CDR3 nucleotides are TGCGCCAGCAGCTTGAACCCAGCCCCAAGCACAGATACGCAGTATTTT.

This chain uses TRBV7-6 with TRBJ2-7; D may match TRBD1 or TRBD2 (5 bases each). V was trimmed by 5 bases and J by 6 bases, leaving 17 bases between them. Germline V CDR1 and CDR2: SGHVS, FNYEAQ. The length of the CDR3 is 14 residues. DNA of the CDR3: TGTGCCAGCAGCCCGACGGGGCCTTTGGCCGAGCAGTACTTC. The encoded protein is CASSPTGPLAEQYF.

A few counts support this clonotype. The chain recombines TRBV5-5 with TRBJ2-5; 10 nucleotides align to TRBD1. The CDR3 totals 15 residues. Germline CDR1 and CDR2: SGHKS and YYEKEE (reference sequence). V was pared by 4 bases and J by 5 bases, with 8 bases of the junction left unmatched. DNA for the CDR3: TGTGCCAGCAGCCCCGGGACAGGGGTTGCCGAGACCCAGTACTTC. This encodes CASSPGTGVAETQYF. The full variable domain, with the rest looked up from reference TRBV5-5 and TRBJ2-5, is DAGVTQSPTHLIKTRGQQVTLRCSPISGHKSVSWYQQVLGQGPQFIFQYYEKEERGRGNFPDRFSARQFPNYSSELNVNALLLGDSALYLCASSPGTGVAETQYFGPGTRLLVL.

The chain uses TRBV7-2 and TRBJ2-1, with D possibly being TRBD1 or TRBD2 (5 bases each). CDR1 and CDR2 from the germline V gene are SGHTA and FQGNSA. Trimming pared 1 base from V and 6 bases from J, leaving 25 bases between. CDR3 length: 19 residues. CDR3 protein: CASSLGARGHPLSGNEQFF. In nucleotides, the CDR3 is TGTGCCAGCAGCTTAGGGGCCCGGGGCCACCCTCTAAGTGGCAATGAGCAGTTCTTC.

The gene calls are TRBV7-2 and TRBJ2-7; 9 bases are shared with TRBD1. The CDR3 is 14 amino acids. Germline trimming cut 4 bases from V and 2 bases from J; bases unmatched to any gene: 3. Germline CDR1 SGHTA, CDR2 FQGNSA. The CDR3 here is CASSSRTGAYEQYF. CDR3 sequence (DNA): TGTGCCAGCAGCTCAAGGACAGGGGCCTACGAGCAGTACTTC.